A selection of T cell receptor beta chains follows, all from one sample in a study of T-cell reconstitution after alpha-beta-depleted transplantation in children. TCRdb re-derived calls from the PCR reads in MiXCR, one entry per CDR3 protein. The data contain around 300,000 distinct CDR3 sequences, roughly 12% of them singletons. Source: peripheral blood, taken 180 days after TCRalphabeta/CD19-depleted stem cell transplant. The receptors originated from a male patient aged 2 to 9 who had a stem cell transplant for chronic granulomatous disease, so the T cells may come from the graft donor. Both conserved end residues are trimmed from each CDR3. Each record gives: J gene, V gene, CDR3 protein.

TRBJ2-3,TRBV3-1,ASSQDARGARGDTQY
TRBJ2-1,TRBV20-1,SASFTSGRYNEQF
TRBJ2-2,TRBV5-1,ASSLGAGVVGELF
TRBJ2-7,TRBV4-1,ASSQVTGRGYEQY
TRBJ2-7,TRBV5-1,ASSAPGTGYEQY
TRBJ1-5,TRBV12-3/TRBV12-4,ASSPLGNNQPQH
TRBJ2-3,TRBV5-1,ASRGYPSTDTQY
TRBJ1-1,TRBV6-5,ASSYMGRVRTEAF
TRBJ2-7,TRBV7-2,ASSSRLAGGYEQY
TRBJ2-1,TRBV18,ASSPGLLNSNEQF
TRBJ2-5,TRBV7-8,ASSSDRGRRETQY
TRBJ2-5,TRBV5-1,ASSSGLQETQY
TRBJ2-3,TRBV5-1,ASSFRQGGTDTQY
TRBJ1-4,TRBV7-8,ASSFRYPGTGTNEKLF
TRBJ1-4,TRBV28,ASSLGGTGHEKLF
TRBJ1-5,TRBV7-9,ASSFRDQPQH
TRBJ1-2,TRBV20-1,SAPWGGAFYGYT
TRBJ2-4,TRBV15,ATSPYGQGGIQY
TRBJ2-4,TRBV15,ATSPGGAKNIQY
TRBJ2-1,TRBV10-1,ASSEFRRPNEQF
TRBJ2-3,TRBV12-3/TRBV12-4,ASSPPEPTDTQY
TRBJ1-4,TRBV5-1,ASSFGTGATNEKLF
TRBJ2-1,TRBV20-1,KLTRDGGHEQF
TRBJ2-7,TRBV28,ASSYYGVARGGGYEQY
TRBJ2-7,TRBV20-1,SSGSSMEQY
TRBJ2-7,TRBV27,ASSPVGHQSSYEQY
TRBJ1-4,TRBV29-1,SVEVGEKLF
TRBJ1-1,TRBV29-1,SVDRQGNTEAF
TRBJ2-3,TRBV7-9,ASQLPIDTQY
TRBJ1-5,TRBV6-1,ASSGNRGKQPQH
TRBJ1-6,TRBV5-1,ASSQVYRGASYNSPLH
TRBJ2-1,TRBV14,ASSHPSRDPGNEQF
TRBJ2-3,TRBV12-3/TRBV12-4,ASSDDLRGVGDTQY
TRBJ2-7,TRBV15,ATSSRTWTPTYEQY
TRBJ1-5,TRBV6-5,ASSPSRVIQPQH
TRBJ2-2,TRBV12-3/TRBV12-4,ASSQRDRGRGGELF
TRBJ2-5,TRBV5-1,ASVAGPTNQETQY
TRBJ2-1,TRBV20-1,SVKRSLSGYFNEQF
TRBJ2-2,TRBV7-9,ASSPSRGVNTGELF
TRBJ2-7,TRBV27,ASSLSQTGGYEQY
TRBJ2-7,TRBV7-6,ASSRSSTAPGLAGSYEQY
TRBJ2-7,TRBV5-5,ASSFRPGATYEQY
TRBJ2-4,TRBV3-1,ASSRTAKNIQY
TRBJ2-3,TRBV20-1,SAYNGGGTDTQY
TRBJ2-5,TRBV23-1,AGELAGYQETQY
TRBJ2-4,TRBV5-1,ASSLVQGGWNIQY
TRBJ2-2,TRBV7-2,ASSLTALANTGELF
TRBJ2-3,TRBV18,ASSPPGRGLTDTQY
TRBJ2-7,TRBV5-1,ASSLGPSGSFYEQY
TRBJ2-6,TRBV9,ASSVDPRDRGSGANVLT
TRBJ2-4,TRBV15,ATSRDREIYIQY
TRBJ2-7,TRBV7-8,ASSLEAPYEQY